This T cell receptor (beta chain) is from a study of T-cell reconstitution after alpha-beta-depleted transplantation in children (dated by TCRdb to the mid-2010s). Context from the whole study: The study quantitatively tracked T-cell immune reconstitution after TCRalphabeta/CD19-depleted allogeneic hematopoietic cell transplantation in children using TCR repertoire profiling. General findings and caveats noted by the study authors: The frequencies of hyperexpanded clones fell over the following months, and after one year, T-cell counts and TCRbeta diversity were mostly attributed to newly produced T cells. The high TCRbeta diversity at day 60 in some patients was ascribed to recipient T cells and intrathymic progenitors that had survived conditioning. The apparently early alphabetaT-cell count recovery about two months after transplant was reportedly dependent on only several hundred rapidly expanded clones derived from non-depleted graft cells.

The library was produced with PCR. The listed sequencing device is Illumina HiSeq 2500. To normalize quantification of the TCRbeta repertoire, the TCR libraries were built with molecular barcoding that relied on unique molecular identifiers. Clones were called with MiXCR by TCRdb after fastp trimmed the public reads at Q25, and only in-frame beta chains were retained. Here each entry gathers all rows of one CDR3 protein and keeps the most common genes and DNA. This sample lists approximately 500,000 distinct CDR3 sequences; under 12% were detected once. Of the sample, 2% is held by the ten largest clones. At least ten counts were recorded for this clonotype. Its recognized antigen is unknown. Base quality data are lacking; no much larger clone is found one base away. The treatment or condition label here, explained by the study, means: allogeneic hematopoietic cell transplantation with graft depleted of TCRalphabeta T cells and CD19 B cells. The transplant recipients were children given TCRalphabeta/CD19-depleted allogeneic hematopoietic cell grafts.

The junction carries 20 bases between V and J, which are trimmed by 4 bases and 8 bases respectively. The CDR3, cysteine through phenylalanine, is 16 amino acids long. Only the CDR3 DNA is retained, 48 bases long and in frame from the first base. The germline V gene sets CDR1 to SGHVS and CDR2 to FNYEAQ. This clonotype originated in a child aged 2 to 15 with inherited bone marrow failure, due to receive a stem cell transplant. The input for sequencing was PBMCs, taken before TCRalphabeta/CD19-depleted stem cell transplant. The V and J genes are TRBV7-6 and TRBJ1-4; the D gene is perhaps TRBD1, on 5 matching bases. The CDR3 region has the sequence CASSYGTHGDQEKLFF. Here is the DNA: TGTGCCAGCAGCTACGGGACGCACGGGGACCAAGAAAAACTGTTTTTT.